This record covers a single TCR beta chain. CDR3 length: 17 amino acids. V lost 0 bases and J 1 base, leaving 15 bases between the germline ends. Germline V CDR1 and CDR2: SGHRS, YFSETQ. Sequencing used immunoSEQ multiplex PCR; TCRdb keeps in-frame clones, though not all of them. The data contain about 340,000 clones, 85% to 90% of them singletons. This specimen belongs to a study of blood T cell repertoires in COVID-19. Study at large: The samples span acute and convalescent COVID-19 from the United States, Italy and Spain. In each case, the material was cDNA or gDNA derived from T cells, B-cell-depleted T cells, or PBMCs.

Seattle participants joined during active infection and were tracked over time. The sample taken for sequencing was peripheral blood. This TCR was recovered from a woman in her sixties or seventies with COVID-19, enrolled during active disease. V gene TRBV5-1 combines with J gene TRBJ2-3; D is undetermined. The CDR3 is CASSLVPTGSGTDTQYF. The CDR3 region has the DNA TGCGCCAGCAGCTTGGTTCCGACTGGAAGTGGCACAGATACGCAGTATTTT.